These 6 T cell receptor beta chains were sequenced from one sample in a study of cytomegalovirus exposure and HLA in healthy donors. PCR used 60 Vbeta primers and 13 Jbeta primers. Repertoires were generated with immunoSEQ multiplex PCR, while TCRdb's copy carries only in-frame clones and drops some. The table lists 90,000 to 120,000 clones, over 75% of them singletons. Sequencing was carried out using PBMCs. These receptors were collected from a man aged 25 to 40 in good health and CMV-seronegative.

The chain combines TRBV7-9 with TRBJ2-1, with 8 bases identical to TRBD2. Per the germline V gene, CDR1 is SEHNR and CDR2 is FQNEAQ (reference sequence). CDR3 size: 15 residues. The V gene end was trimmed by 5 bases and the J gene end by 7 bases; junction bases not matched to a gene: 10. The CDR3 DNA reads TGTGCCAGCAGCCCACTCGGTAGCGGGGTAAATGAGCAGTTCTTC. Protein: CASSPLGSGVNEQFF.

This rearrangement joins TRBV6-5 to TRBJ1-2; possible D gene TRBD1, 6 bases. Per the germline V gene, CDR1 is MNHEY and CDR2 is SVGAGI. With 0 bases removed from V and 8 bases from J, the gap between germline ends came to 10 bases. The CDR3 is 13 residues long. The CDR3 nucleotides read TGTGCCAGCAGTTACTCGACAGGCAGGGGCTACACCTTC. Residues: CASSYSTGRGYTF.

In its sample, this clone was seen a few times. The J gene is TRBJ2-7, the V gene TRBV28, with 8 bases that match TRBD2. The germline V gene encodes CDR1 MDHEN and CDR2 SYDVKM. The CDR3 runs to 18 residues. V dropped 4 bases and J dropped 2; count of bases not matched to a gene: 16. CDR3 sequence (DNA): TGTGCCAGCAGTTCCCCCAGCGGTAGCGGGGTCCCCACCTACGAGCAGTACTTC. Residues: CASSSPSGSGVPTYEQYF.

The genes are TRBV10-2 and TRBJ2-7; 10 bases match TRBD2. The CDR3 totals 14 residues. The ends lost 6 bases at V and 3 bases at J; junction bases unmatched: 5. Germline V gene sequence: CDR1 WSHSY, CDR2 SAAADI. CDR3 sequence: CASREAGGLYEQYF. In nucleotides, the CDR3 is TGCGCCAGCAGGGAAGCGGGAGGGCTCTACGAGCAGTACTTC.

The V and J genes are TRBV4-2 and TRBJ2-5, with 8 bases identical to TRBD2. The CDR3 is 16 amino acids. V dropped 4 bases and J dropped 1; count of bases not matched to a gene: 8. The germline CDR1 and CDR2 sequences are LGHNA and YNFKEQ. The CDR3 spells CASSPSETSAQETQYF. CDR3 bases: TGTGCCAGCAGCCCTTCCGAGACTAGCGCCCAAGAGACCCAGTACTTC.

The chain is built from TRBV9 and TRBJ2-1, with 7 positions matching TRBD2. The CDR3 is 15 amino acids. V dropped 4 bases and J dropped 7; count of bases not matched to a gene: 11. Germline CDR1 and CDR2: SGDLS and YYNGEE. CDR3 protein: CASSPGRERRNEQFF. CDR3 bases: TGTGCCAGCAGCCCTGGGAGGGAGCGGCGAAATGAGCAGTTCTTC.